This T cell receptor beta chain came from a study of identical twins (dated by TCRdb to 2015 to 2016). About the full investigation: TCR alpha and beta repertoires from monozygotic twins, unrelated adults of various ages and cord blood were deep-sequenced to test whether fetal clonotypes persist. To rule out contamination, replicate twin experiments were performed at different times with different library preparation protocols.

CDR1 and CDR2 (SGHTA, FQGNSA) derive from the germline V gene. From cysteine to phenylalanine, the CDR3 is 14 amino acids long. Of the read, only the CDR3 DNA is kept; its 42 bases are in frame from base 1. The trim is 1 base for V and 10 bases for J, with a gap of 11 bases between the germline ends. On this clonotype: Its cognate antigen has yet to be identified. No qualities accompany the bases; no much larger clone lies one base away.

On the study overall, not on this receptor specifically: Fewer insertions were carried by abundant cord blood beta clonotypes, a similar but weaker trend appeared in young adult naive repertoires, and no such trend appeared in memory repertoires. Excess twin sharing in beta out-of-frame sequences was weaker because fewer shared sequences lowered the signal-to-noise ratio. Zero-insertion analyses could be partly confounded by invariant T cells such as MAIT and iNKT, although diverse VJ usage argued against such confounding for most clonotypes. Out-of-frame TCR alpha sharing in monozygotic twins was systematically underestimated by recombination models, whereas sharing between unrelated individuals was in agreement with the recombination models. Because the same donors could not be followed over many years, conclusions were based on cross-sectional statistical analysis. Compared with coincidental sharing between unrelated individuals, out-of-frame TCR alpha sequences shared between twins had an excess of sequences with low generation probability.

Libraries were made using 5' RACE. Instrument used: Illumina HiSeq 2000. A universal primer binding site was introduced by template switching, and a unique molecular identifier was present in the final cDNA, enabling accurate counting of TCR cDNA molecules. Specific primers in the conserved constant-segment region were used to synthesize first-strand cDNA for the TCR alpha and beta chains. Each cDNA library was double barcoded, with a SMART-Mk sample barcode plus Illumina barcodes, to control for contamination. TruSeq adapter sequences and Illumina sample barcodes were added in two successive PCR steps. Sequencing of the TCR alpha and beta cDNA libraries was done on the Illumina HiSeq platform using custom primers. The original pipeline was this. Unique molecular identifiers were extracted from raw reads with MiGEC, and CDR3 positions were determined with MiXCR. For each individual, recombination models were inferred using an EM algorithm with the repgenHMM and IGoR tools. The tcR package in R was used for shared clonotype analysis, with sharing normalized by the product of cloneset sizes. To study raw recombination without the effects of thymic and clonal selection, out-of-frame nonproductive sequences were analyzed. TCRdb reran the public reads through fastp at Q25 and MiXCR, keeping productive beta chains. Each entry is one CDR3 protein sequence, shown with its most common DNA and genes. For this entry, the V and J calls and clone size follow TCRdb and not the study's own pipeline. For this sample there are roughly 250,000 distinct CDR3 sequences; more than 12% appear just once. Clones ranked in the top ten supply approximately 9.3% of the sample.

All donors were healthy Caucasians. Miltenyi CD45RO+ enrichment and human naive T-cell isolation kits were used to isolate memory (CD45RO+) and naive T cells from PBMC. The specimen was memory (CD45RO+) T cells sorted from blood. Explained via the paper, the cell subset or site label denotes: CD45RO+ enriched T cells. The chain joins TRBV7-2 to TRBJ1-6, with TRBD1 as a weak D call on 5 bases. This receptor was identified in a woman between 18 and 29 years old in good health. The CDR3 in this case is CASSLDSGQSPLHF. The DNA sequence is given as TGTGCCAGCAGCTTAGATTCAGGGCAATCACCCCTCCACTTT.